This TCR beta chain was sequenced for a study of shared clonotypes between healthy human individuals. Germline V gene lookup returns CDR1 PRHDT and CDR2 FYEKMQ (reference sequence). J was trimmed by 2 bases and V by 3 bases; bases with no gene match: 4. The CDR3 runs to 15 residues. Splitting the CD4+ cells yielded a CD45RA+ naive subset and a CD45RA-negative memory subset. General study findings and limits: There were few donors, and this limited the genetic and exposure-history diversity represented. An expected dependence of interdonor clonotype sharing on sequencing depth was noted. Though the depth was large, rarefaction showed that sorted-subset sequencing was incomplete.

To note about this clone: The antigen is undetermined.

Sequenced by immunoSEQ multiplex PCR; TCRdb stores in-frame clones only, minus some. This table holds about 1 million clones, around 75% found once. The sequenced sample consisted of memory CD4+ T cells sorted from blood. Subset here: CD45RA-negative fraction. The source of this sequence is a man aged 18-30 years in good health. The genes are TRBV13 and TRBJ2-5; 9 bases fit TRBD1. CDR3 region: CASSLGQGVQETQYF. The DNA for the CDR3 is TGTGCCAGCAGCTTGGGACAGGGAGTACAAGAGACCCAGTACTTC.